This is a list of T cell receptor beta chains from one sample in a study of identical twins. Each CDR3 protein gets one entry after TCRdb re-called the 5' RACE reads with MiXCR. In the table there are 1.5 million to 2 million distinct CDR3 sequences, about 30% of which are singletons. The sequencing sample was made of cord blood. The origin of the receptors is a newborn girl in good health. The CDR3 runs from the conserved cysteine through the conserved F or W. The order of the fields is clone size, J gene, V gene, D gene, CDR3 DNA, CDR3 protein. A D gene is named only where the DNA matches it firmly. A row's size may be missing; if present it is once, few, many or a size class.

clone_size: few; j_call: TRBJ1-1; v_call: TRBV6-6; d_call: NA; cdr3_nt: TGTGCCAGCAGTTCCGGGCCCTTACTGAACACTGAAGCTTTCTTT; cdr3_aa: CASSSGPLLNTEAFF
clone_size: NA; j_call: TRBJ1-5; v_call: TRBV5-1; d_call: NA; cdr3_nt: TGCGCCAGCAGCTTGGGGGCAGGGGTAGGCAATCAGCCCCAGCATTTT; cdr3_aa: CASSLGAGVGNQPQHF
clone_size: NA; j_call: TRBJ2-5; v_call: TRBV7-2; d_call: NA; cdr3_nt: TGTGCCAGCAGCTATAGCGTCAACCAAGAGACCCAGTACTTC; cdr3_aa: CASSYSVNQETQYF
clone_size: NA; j_call: TRBJ2-1; v_call: TRBV12-3/TRBV12-4; d_call: NA; cdr3_nt: TGTGCCAGCAGTTTAGCCCGACCCCTTCTCAATGAGCAGTTCTTC; cdr3_aa: CASSLARPLLNEQFF
clone_size: few; j_call: TRBJ2-1; v_call: TRBV21-1; d_call: NA; cdr3_nt: TGTGCCAGCACCTCCGGGACAGGAGACTACAATGAGCAGTTCTTC; cdr3_aa: CASTSGTGDYNEQFF
clone_size: NA; j_call: TRBJ2-4; v_call: TRBV29-1; d_call: NA; cdr3_nt: TGCAGCGTTGAAGATGGGGGCAGGGGAAACATTCAGTACTTC; cdr3_aa: CSVEDGGRGNIQYF
clone_size: few; j_call: TRBJ2-1; v_call: TRBV3-1; d_call: TRBD2; cdr3_nt: TGTGCCAGCAGCCCTCTTCCTAGCGGGGGGCCGTCCTACAATGAGCAGTTCTTC; cdr3_aa: CASSPLPSGGPSYNEQFF
clone_size: once; j_call: TRBJ2-5; v_call: TRBV7-7; d_call: TRBD2; cdr3_nt: TGTGCTAGCAGCTTACATATCGGGACTAGCGGAGACAATGAGCAGTACTTC; cdr3_aa: CASSLHIGTSGDNEQYF
clone_size: NA; j_call: TRBJ1-2; v_call: TRBV10-3; d_call: NA; cdr3_nt: TGTGCCATCAGTGAGTCCGGCGGGGCAGGTCGAGGAAATGGCTACACCTTC; cdr3_aa: CAISESGGAGRGNGYTF
clone_size: once; j_call: TRBJ2-1; v_call: TRBV29-1; d_call: TRBD1; cdr3_nt: TGCAGCGTTGAAGGACAGGGTGATGAGCAAGAGACCCAGTTCTTC; cdr3_aa: CSVEGQGDEQETQFF
clone_size: few; j_call: TRBJ2-7; v_call: TRBV4-1; d_call: TRBD2; cdr3_nt: TGCGCCAGCAGCCAACTACTAGCGGGGGGTGGCTCCTACGAGCAGTACTTC; cdr3_aa: CASSQLLAGGGSYEQYF
clone_size: few; j_call: TRBJ2-7; v_call: TRBV6-1; d_call: TRBD2; cdr3_nt: TGTGCCAGCACCCAACAGACTAGCGGATACTCCTACGAGCAGTACTTC; cdr3_aa: CASTQQTSGYSYEQYF
clone_size: NA; j_call: TRBJ2-2; v_call: TRBV14; d_call: NA; cdr3_nt: TGTGCCAGCAGGCTATCGTGGGAGAACACCGGGGAGCTGTTTTTT; cdr3_aa: CASRLSWENTGELFF
clone_size: NA; j_call: TRBJ2-7; v_call: TRBV20-1; d_call: NA; cdr3_nt: TGCAGTGCTACGGGGCCAGGGCCCTACGAGCAGTACTTC; cdr3_aa: CSATGPGPYEQYF
clone_size: NA; j_call: TRBJ2-3; v_call: TRBV5-1; d_call: TRBD2; cdr3_nt: TGCGCCAGCAGCTCTCTAACTAGCGTACTCCGTGCTAGCACAGATACGCAGTATTTT; cdr3_aa: CASSSLTSVLRASTDTQYF
clone_size: NA; j_call: TRBJ1-6; v_call: TRBV6-1; d_call: NA; cdr3_nt: TGTGCCAGCAGTGAGAAAGTCTATTCACCCCTCCACTTT; cdr3_aa: CASSEKVYSPLHF
clone_size: NA; j_call: TRBJ2-7; v_call: TRBV2; d_call: NA; cdr3_nt: TGTGCCAGCAGGCATAGACAGGCATGGTACGAGCAGTACTTC; cdr3_aa: CASRHRQAWYEQYF
clone_size: few; j_call: TRBJ1-1; v_call: TRBV7-2; d_call: NA; cdr3_nt: TGTGCCAGCAGCTTAGGCAGGATGAGAACTGAAGCTTTCTTT; cdr3_aa: CASSLGRMRTEAFF
clone_size: NA; j_call: TRBJ1-1; v_call: TRBV5-1; d_call: TRBD1; cdr3_nt: TGCGCCAGCAGACAGACAGGGCGGAACACTGAAGCTTTCTTT; cdr3_aa: CASRQTGRNTEAFF
clone_size: NA; j_call: TRBJ2-3; v_call: TRBV3-1; d_call: NA; cdr3_nt: TGTGCCAGCAGCCAAACCCTTAATACGCAGTATTTT; cdr3_aa: CASSQTLNTQYF
clone_size: many; j_call: TRBJ2-1; v_call: TRBV6-2/TRBV6-3; d_call: TRBD2; cdr3_nt: TGTGCCAGCAGTTACGGACTAGGAACCTACAATGAGCAGTTCTTC; cdr3_aa: CASSYGLGTYNEQFF
clone_size: NA; j_call: TRBJ2-7; v_call: TRBV27; d_call: NA; cdr3_nt: TGTGCCAGCAGTTTAAGTGGTGATAGTGCCTGCGAGCAGTACTTC; cdr3_aa: CASSLSGDSACEQYF
clone_size: few; j_call: TRBJ2-7; v_call: TRBV6-6; d_call: NA; cdr3_nt: TGTGCCAGCAGTTACTCCAGCGAGAGCTCCTACGAGCAGTACTTC; cdr3_aa: CASSYSSESSYEQYF
clone_size: NA; j_call: TRBJ1-2; v_call: TRBV7-2; d_call: NA; cdr3_nt: TGTGCCGGCAGCTTAGCGGGTACTGACTATGGCTACACCTTC; cdr3_aa: CAGSLAGTDYGYTF
clone_size: NA; j_call: TRBJ2-1; v_call: TRBV27; d_call: NA; cdr3_nt: TGTGCCAGCAGGAGACAGTTTAGCTCCTACAATGAGCAGTTCTTC; cdr3_aa: CASRRQFSSYNEQFF
clone_size: NA; j_call: TRBJ2-5; v_call: TRBV14; d_call: NA; cdr3_nt: TGTGCCAGCAGCCAAATTGGACACAACCAAGAGACCCAGTACTTC; cdr3_aa: CASSQIGHNQETQYF
clone_size: few; j_call: TRBJ2-1; v_call: TRBV3-1; d_call: TRBD1; cdr3_nt: TGTGCCAGCAGTCTGGGACAGCCTATCTACAATGAGCAGTTCTTC; cdr3_aa: CASSLGQPIYNEQFF
clone_size: many; j_call: TRBJ2-5; v_call: TRBV5-1; d_call: TRBD1; cdr3_nt: TGCGCCAGCAGCCTACGGACAGGGACCCCTCAAGAGACCCAGTACTTC; cdr3_aa: CASSLRTGTPQETQYF
clone_size: NA; j_call: TRBJ1-2; v_call: TRBV6-8; d_call: NA; cdr3_nt: TGTGCCAGCAGTTACTCGATGGGACATGGCTACACCTTC; cdr3_aa: CASSYSMGHGYTF
clone_size: NA; j_call: TRBJ2-5; v_call: TRBV5-1; d_call: TRBD2; cdr3_nt: TGCGCCAGCAGCCTAGCGGGAAAGGGGGAGACCCAGTACTTC; cdr3_aa: CASSLAGKGETQYF
clone_size: NA; j_call: TRBJ1-1; v_call: TRBV20-1; d_call: NA; cdr3_nt: TGCAGTGCGTTCCCCGAGGGGGCTGAAGCTTTCTTT; cdr3_aa: CSAFPEGAEAFF
clone_size: few; j_call: TRBJ1-2; v_call: TRBV20-1; d_call: NA; cdr3_nt: TGCGGGACGGACTATGGCTACACCTTC; cdr3_aa: CGTDYGYTF